The next 12 T cell receptor beta chains were all read from a single sample in a study of molecular identifiers for immune sequencing clone quantification. One entry per CDR3 protein results from TCRdb running MiXCR on the PCR reads. This repertoire shows approximately 550,000 distinct CDR3 sequences, roughly 24% found once; its top ten account for 0.7% to 0.9%. Sample: naive CD8+ T cells from blood, with Jurkat cell RNA spiked in. Subset described: FACS-sorted CD8+CD4-CCR7+CD45RA+ naive T cells. These TCRs come from a human donor in good health. Some libraries in this study had Jurkat cell RNA spiked in.

This clonotype was seen a few times. The CDR3 DNA sequence: TGCGCCAGCATTCGGGACTACCTCACAGATACGCAGTATTTT. This translates into CASIRDYLTDTQYF. V gene TRBV10-2 combines with J gene TRBJ2-3; 7 positions agree with TRBD2. CDR1 and CDR2 (germline): WSHSY, SAAADI. Unmatched junction bases numbered 6, after V lost 7 bases and J lost 2 bases. The CDR3 runs to 14 residues.

This clonotype came up a few times. The V gene is TRBV5-1, the J gene TRBJ2-3, with D perhaps TRBD2 (6 bases). This CDR3 region has 21 residues. Trimming cost V 5 bases and J 0 bases, with 31 bases left between them. The germline V gene has CDR1 SGHRS and CDR2 YFSETQ. CDR3 bases: TGCGCCAGCAGTTACCCAATAGATGTTGCGGGAAACGGCGCTAGCACAGATACGCAGTATTTT. Its translation: CASSYPIDVAGNGASTDTQYF.

The V call is TRBV2, the J call TRBJ2-3; D assignment may be TRBD1 or TRBD2 (5 bases each). Germline V lookup: CDR1 SNHLY, CDR2 FYNNEI. CDR3 length equals 15 residues. V shed 10 bases and J shed 1 base, with 18 bases lying between them. The CDR3 DNA sequence: TGTGCCATCGTCTCCGGGACGAAAGGCACAGATACGCAGTATTTT. This translates into CAIVSGTKGTDTQYF.

The rearrangement uses TRBV25-1 and TRBJ2-1; D may be TRBD1 (5 bases). The CDR3 is 13 residues long. Germline lookup yields CDR1 MGHDK and CDR2 SYGVNS. The V and J ends lost 2 bases and 8 bases respectively, with 10 bases between them. CDR3 in DNA: TGTGCCAGCAGTGAACCAAGGGGCGATGAGCAGTTCTTC. Protein sequence: CASSEPRGDEQFF. Drawing the rest from reference TRBV25-1 and TRBJ2-1, the complete variable domain is EADIYQTPRYLVIGTGKKITLECSQTMGHDKMYWYQQDPGMELHLIHYSYGVNSTEKGDLSSESTVSRIRTEHFPLTLESARPSHTSQYLCASSEPRGDEQFFGPGTRLTVL.

This clonotype was recorded many times. V and J are TRBV4-1 and TRBJ2-7; D may match TRBD1 or TRBD2 (5 bases each). The CDR3 has 14 residues. The V gene's germline CDR1 is MGHRA and CDR2 YSYEKL. The ends were cut back, 5 bases at V and 5 bases at J, with 16 bases in the middle. The CDR3 reads CASSKRGVRDEQYF. The CDR3, as DNA: TGCGCCAGCAGCAAAAGGGGAGTTCGGGACGAGCAGTACTTC.

This clonotype has more than one count but fewer than ten. The chain couples TRBV20-1 to TRBJ2-7, with D tentatively TRBD1 (6 bases). V gave up 0 bases and J gave up 3 bases, with 12 bases separating them. This CDR3 has 14 amino acids. Germline assignment: CDR1 DFQATT and CDR2 SNEGSKA (reference sequence). This CDR3 reads CSARDNRALYEQYF. The CDR3 bases are TGCAGTGCTAGAGATAACAGGGCCCTCTACGAGCAGTACTTC.

This clonotype was detected a few times. The J gene is TRBJ2-1, the V gene TRBV30; the match to TRBD2 covers 9 bases. Looked up from germline, CDR1 is GTSNPN and CDR2 is SVGIG (reference sequence). This CDR3 has 14 residues. With V trimmed by 4 bases and J by 8 bases, 9 bases remained unmatched. The CDR3 protein is CAWKVAGAWDEQFF. As DNA, the CDR3 is TGTGCCTGGAAGGTAGCGGGGGCCTGGGATGAGCAGTTCTTC.

Comments on this clonotype: A much larger clone differs by one base, so this may be a read error. J is TRBJ2-7 and V is TRBV7-9; 9 nucleotides match TRBD1. The length of the CDR3 is 14 residues. CDR1 SEHNR and CDR2 FQNEAQ come from the germline V gene (reference sequence). The CDR3 here is CASSHGQGYYEQCF. The DNA of the CDR3 is TGTGCCAGCAGCCACGGACAGGGGTACTACGAGCAGTGCTTC.

Note on this clonotype: Germline and junction disagree at one end, which may indicate a read error. J is TRBJ2-3 and V is TRBV28; no reliable D call. Per germline, CDR1 MDHEN and CDR2 SYDVKM. The CDR3 spans 14 residues. CDR3 protein: CASSFSRKTDTQYF. The CDR3 nucleotides are TGTGCTAGCAGTTTTTCCAGGAAAACAGATACGCAGTATTTT.

At least ten counts were recorded for this clonotype. The chain carries TRBV2 and TRBJ2-3; D remains unclear. There are 14 residues in the CDR3. Between the trimmed V and J ends, which lost 3 bases and 2 bases, there was a span of 9 bases. Germline V gene data show CDR1 as SNHLY and CDR2 as FYNNEI. Here the CDR3 DNA reads TGTGCCAGCAGTGACAGGCGAAACACAGATACGCAGTATTTT. Protein sequence: CASSDRRNTDTQYF.

As to this clonotype: A much larger clonotype is one base distant, so this may be a read error. J is TRBJ1-1 and V is TRBV30; D is unclear. Germline assignment: CDR1 GTSNPN and CDR2 SVGIG (reference sequence). The CDR3 length is 12 residues. CDR3 protein: CAWSVAGIEALF. The DNA of the CDR3 is TGTGCCTGGAGTGTTGCGGGGATTGAAGCTCTCTTT.

This clonotype was detected ten times or more. CDR3 coding DNA: TGTGCCAGCAGCTTAGGCGTGACAATGAACACTGAAGCTTTCTTT. This gives the protein CASSLGVTMNTEAFF. The chain links TRBV7-6 to TRBJ1-1; D gene unclear. The CDR3 loop spans 15 amino acids. Germline V lookup: CDR1 SGHVS, CDR2 FNYEAQ. V was trimmed by 1 base and J by 0 bases, leaving 9 bases between them.